This record looks at one T cell receptor beta chain sequence and its context. The antigen is undetermined. This specimen comes from a study of T cells after yellow fever vaccination. The 5'RACE template-switching step produced TCR cDNA and added a universal primer site and UMIs. One entry per CDR3 protein results from TCRdb running MiXCR on the 5' RACE reads. The sample consists of approximately 330,000 distinct CDR3 sequences, around 13% of them appearing once. General study findings and limits: Abundant contaminating clonotypes from the bulk population could appear in FACS-sorted repertoires. Subsequent to the booster, the majority of primary-vaccination clones reappeared (roughly 96% CD4, approximately 90% CD8). Though weaker, the secondary response peaked faster, on day 5 versus 15.

Germline V gene data show CDR1 as DFQATT and CDR2 as SNEGSKA (reference sequence). The CDR3 extends over 15 amino acids. With 2 bases removed from V and 1 base from J, the gap between germline ends came to 15 bases. Sequenced material: CD4+ T cells sorted from PBMCs, taken 15 days after the yellow fever booster vaccination. The rearrangement uses TRBV20-1 and TRBJ2-7, with D possibly TRBD1 on 5 matching bases. This receptor was identified in a man aged 18 to 29 who received the YFV17D yellow fever vaccine. This chain's CDR3 is CSARQGSVLSYEQYF. DNA of the CDR3: TGCAGTGCTAGACAGGGTTCAGTTCTATCCTACGAGCAGTACTTC.